The 19 T cell receptor beta chains below all came from one sample that was sequenced in a study of blood T cells in healthy people across ages. Using a J-beta primer mix together with a sample-barcoded 5' primer, a second PCR was run for 7 to 11 cycles. TCRdb reprocessed the 5' RACE reads via MiXCR and lists one record per CDR3 protein. The data hold hundreds of thousands of distinct CDR3 sequences, with about 36% observed a single time. Material for sequencing was blood. These receptors were obtained from a man aged 18 to 35 in good health.

There are a few counts of this clonotype. The V call is TRBV4-2, the J call TRBJ2-1, with 9 nucleotides matching TRBD2. The CDR3 is made up of 15 amino acids. Trimming removed 0 bases from V and 6 bases from J; junction bases left unmatched: 3. Germline values: CDR1 LGHNA, CDR2 YNFKEQ. CDR3 residues: CASSQDAGGPNEQFF. CDR3 bases: TGTGCCAGCAGCCAAGACGCGGGGGGGCCCAATGAGCAGTTCTTC.

This clonotype came up many times. The CDR3 loop reads CASTIRGHNEQFF. CDR3 in DNA: TGTGCCAGCACCATCCGGGGACACAATGAGCAGTTCTTC. The rearrangement links TRBV7-2 to TRBJ2-1, with D possibly called TRBD1 or TRBD2 (5 bases each). The CDR3 runs 13 residues. Between the trimmed V and J ends, which lost 7 bases and 5 bases, there was a span of 12 bases. Germline values: CDR1 SGHTA, CDR2 FQGNSA.

There are many counts of this clonotype. The chain links TRBV10-3 to TRBJ1-6; D gene uncertain. V shed 3 bases and J shed 10 bases, with 13 bases lying between them. The germline V gene encodes CDR1 ENHRY and CDR2 SYGVKD. CDR3 length: 14 residues. CDR3 residues: CAISDGRVTSPLHF. CDR3 DNA sequence: TGTGCCATCAGTGACGGAAGGGTCACCTCACCCCTCCACTTT.

The sample holds many counts of this clonotype. This chain links TRBV7-2 with TRBJ2-7; D is possibly TRBD1 or TRBD2 (5 bases each). The length of the CDR3 is 14 residues. V was trimmed by 6 bases and J by 1 base, leaving 13 bases between them. CDR1 and CDR2 (germline): SGHTA, FQGNSA. In nucleotides, the CDR3 is TGTGCCAGCAGTCCCCCGGGGCCTTCCTACGAGCAGTACTTC. Its protein is CASSPPGPSYEQYF.

The CDR3 coding sequence is TGCGCCAGCAGCGGTGGGCAGCTAATGGGCGAGCAGTACTTC. Protein: CASSGGQLMGEQYF. The V call is TRBV5-1, the J call TRBJ2-7; D remains ambiguous. Trimming removed 4 bases from V and 6 bases from J, with 17 bases in between. The length of the CDR3 is 14 residues. Germline values: CDR1 SGHRS, CDR2 YFSETQ.

This clonotype was found many times. The chain is built from TRBV7-3 and TRBJ2-3, with 7 bases matching TRBD2. In germline, CDR1 is SGHTA, CDR2 FQGTGA. CDR3 length: 15 amino acids. J gave up 0 bases and V 4 bases, and 4 bases lay outside the gene matches. CDR3 residues: CASSSSGVSTDTQYF. The CDR3 bases are TGTGCCAGCAGCTCGAGCGGGGTCAGCACAGATACGCAGTATTTT.

The J gene is TRBJ1-5, the V gene TRBV20-1; unclear D gene. This CDR3 comprises 17 residues. V was pared by 2 bases and J by 0 bases, with 17 bases between. CDR1 DFQATT and CDR2 SNEGSKA come from the germline V gene (reference sequence). Written as DNA, the CDR3 is TGCAGTGCTAGACCCCTGACCGCGGGGTATAGCAATCAGCCCCAGCATTTT. Residues: CSARPLTAGYSNQPQHF.

This clonotype appeared a few times. This chain joins TRBV4-1 and TRBJ2-3, with 9 nucleotides matching TRBD2. J gave up 2 bases and V 0 bases, and 6 bases lay outside the gene matches. The CDR3 has 17 amino acids. Germline CDR1 MGHRA, CDR2 YSYEKL. In DNA form, the CDR3 reads TGCGCCAGCAGCCAAGAGGAGGGACTAGCCTTCACAGATACGCAGTATTTT. Its translation: CASSQEEGLAFTDTQYF.

This clonotype has a count of ten or more. The V gene is TRBV7-9, the J gene TRBJ2-5; a possible D gene is TRBD1 (5 bases). The germline gives CDR1 SEHNR, CDR2 FQNEAQ (reference sequence). Trimming took 5 bases from V and 11 from J, leaving 12 bases between them. This CDR3 has 11 amino acids. CDR3 in DNA: TGTGCCAGCAGCGCTGACAGAGAGCAGTACTTC. Translating it yields CASSADREQYF.

J is TRBJ1-1 and V is TRBV7-9; 7 nucleotides align to TRBD1. V lost 1 base to trimming and J lost 5 bases; unmatched junction nucleotides: 7. The CDR3 runs 15 residues. The germline CDR1 and CDR2 sequences are SEHNR and FQNEAQ (reference sequence). CDR3 protein: CASSLDQDRLTEAFF. DNA of the CDR3: TGTGCCAGCAGCTTAGACCAGGACAGGCTGACTGAAGCTTTCTTT.

This clonotype was observed at least ten times. V usage is TRBV29-1 and J usage is TRBJ1-1; D remains unclear. The V and J ends lost 3 bases and 0 bases respectively, with 5 bases between them. The germline V gene has CDR1 SQVTM and CDR2 ANQGSEA. The CDR3 is 12 residues long. CDR3 sequence reads: CSVEGLNTEAFF. The CDR3 bases are TGCAGCGTTGAGGGCCTGAACACTGAAGCTTTCTTT.

The V gene is TRBV29-1, the J gene TRBJ2-5; tentatively, D is TRBD1 or TRBD2 (6 bases each). This CDR3 has 13 amino acids. CDR1 and CDR2 (germline): SQVTM, ANQGSEA. V was shortened by 4 bases and J by 2 bases, with 11 bases between the two germline ends. The CDR3 region is CSVGRGAQETQYF. CDR3 nucleotide sequence: TGCAGCGTTGGAAGGGGGGCACAAGAGACCCAGTACTTC.

This clonotype appeared a few times. The chain uses TRBV12-3 or TRBV12-4 and TRBJ1-1; 8 nucleotides align to TRBD1. With V trimmed by 7 bases and J by 6 bases, 13 bases remained unmatched. This CDR3 region has 15 residues. The CDR3 nucleotides are TGTGCCAGCACCCGACAGGGGACCCAGAGACCTGAAGCTTTCTTT. Translated: CASTRQGTQRPEAFF.

The V and J genes are TRBV27 and TRBJ2-3; 11 nucleotides line up with TRBD2. The V gene's germline CDR1 is MNHEY and CDR2 SMNVEV (reference sequence). V lost 5 bases and J lost 0; bases outside the gene matches: 7. The CDR3 runs 17 residues. The CDR3 region is CASSPLTSGASTDTQYF. As DNA, the CDR3 is TGTGCCAGCAGTCCCCTGACTAGCGGGGCCAGCACAGATACGCAGTATTTT.

The CDR3 here is CASSSPGQGGEKLFF. CDR3 in DNA: TGTGCCAGCAGTTCCCCGGGACAGGGAGGTGAAAAACTGTTTTTT. The chain uses TRBV6-6 and TRBJ1-4; the match to TRBD1 covers 9 bases. The trim removed 4 bases at V and 7 bases at J, leaving 7 bases unmatched. CDR1 is MNHNY and CDR2 is SVGAGI in the germline V gene (reference sequence). This CDR3 is 15 amino acids long.

This clonotype was recorded at least ten times. CDR3 region: CASSLEFSGAAAYNEQFF. For the CDR3, the DNA is TGTGCCAGCAGCTTGGAATTCAGCGGAGCCGCAGCATACAATGAGCAGTTCTTC. The chain recombines TRBV5-5 with TRBJ2-1; D may be TRBD2 (5 bases). Germline-derived CDR1 and CDR2 are SGHKS and YYEKEE (reference sequence). V gave up 0 bases and J gave up 4 bases, with 20 bases separating them. The CDR3 consists of 18 residues.

This chain joins TRBV14 and TRBJ1-6; perhaps TRBD1 as D (5 bases). Germline V gene lookup returns CDR1 SGHDN and CDR2 FVKESK. CDR3 size: 14 residues. The V and J ends lost 8 bases and 9 bases respectively, with 17 bases between them. CDR3 loop: CASPTEARGSPLHF. The CDR3 region has the DNA TGTGCCAGCCCGACGGAGGCGAGGGGTTCACCCCTCCACTTT. Supplemented by reference TRBV14 and TRBJ1-6, the full variable domain reads EAGVTQFPSHSVIEKGQTVTLRCDPISGHDNLYWYRRVMGKEIKFLLHFVKESKQDESGMPNNRFLAERTGGTYSTLKVQPAELEDSGVYFCASPTEARGSPLHFGNGTRLTVT.

This clonotype was counted a few times. This rearrangement joins TRBV20-1 to TRBJ1-5; a weak D match, TRBD1 (5 bases). Germline CDR1 is DFQATT and CDR2 is SNEGSKA (reference sequence). This CDR3 region has 13 residues. V lost 2 bases and J 6 bases, leaving 11 bases between the germline ends. In DNA, the CDR3 is TGCAGTGCTAGACGCAGGGAGGGTCAGCCCCAGCATTTT. Amino acids: CSARRREGQPQHF.

The sample holds a few counts of this clonotype. J is TRBJ1-2 and V is TRBV9, with a tentative D call TRBD1 (6 bases). CDR1 and CDR2 from the germline V gene are SGDLS and YYNGEE. This CDR3 spans 14 amino acids. V was shortened by 3 bases and J by 3 bases, with 12 bases between the two germline ends. The CDR3 sequence is CASSAAGADYGYTF. The CDR3 DNA follows: TGTGCCAGCAGCGCCGCAGGGGCAGACTATGGCTACACCTTC.